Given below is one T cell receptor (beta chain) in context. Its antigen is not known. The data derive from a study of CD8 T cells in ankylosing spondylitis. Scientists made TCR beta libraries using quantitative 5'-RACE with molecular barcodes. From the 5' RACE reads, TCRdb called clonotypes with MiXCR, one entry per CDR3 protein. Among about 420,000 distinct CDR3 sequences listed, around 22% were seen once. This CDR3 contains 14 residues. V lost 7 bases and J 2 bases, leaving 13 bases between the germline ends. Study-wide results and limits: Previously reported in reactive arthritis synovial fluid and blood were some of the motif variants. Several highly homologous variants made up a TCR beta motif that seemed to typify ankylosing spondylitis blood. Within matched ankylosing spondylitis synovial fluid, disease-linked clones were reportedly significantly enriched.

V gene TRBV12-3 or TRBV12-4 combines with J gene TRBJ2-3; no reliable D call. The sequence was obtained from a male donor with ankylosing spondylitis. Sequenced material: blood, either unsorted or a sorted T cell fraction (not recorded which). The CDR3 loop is CASIPFLTTDTQYF. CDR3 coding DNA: TGTGCCAGCATTCCCTTCCTTACCACAGATACGCAGTATTTT.